These 10 T cell receptor beta chains share one sample of origin, sequenced in a study of shared clonotypes between healthy human individuals. TCRdb's copy holds only in-frame clones and misses some; the assay was immunoSEQ multiplex PCR. Found here are roughly 2,000,000 clones, approximately 95% of them singletons; the top ten hold 0.95% to 1.5%. Naive CD8 cells, CD45RO-negative and positively selected for CCR7, excluded terminally differentiated effector memory CD45RA+ cells. Sequenced material: naive CD8+ T cells sorted from blood. The receptors originated from a young man in good health.

The genes are TRBV15 and TRBJ2-4; D is perhaps TRBD2 (7 bases). Between the trimmed V and J ends, which lost 4 bases and 5 bases, there was a span of 18 bases. Germline lookup yields CDR1 LNHNV and CDR2 YYDKDF (reference sequence). This CDR3 spans 16 amino acids. The CDR3 loop is CATSTAPQGRENIQYF. CDR3 in DNA: TGTGCCACCAGCACCGCCCCGCAGGGGAGGGAAAACATTCAGTACTTC.

J is TRBJ2-7 and V is TRBV7-3; 9 bases are a match to TRBD2. This CDR3 region has 19 residues. The V gene end was trimmed by 1 base and the J gene end by 0 bases; junction bases not matched to a gene: 13. Looked up from germline, CDR1 is SGHTA and CDR2 is FQGTGA. CDR3 region: CASSLRQVTSGDSSYEQYF. CDR3 bases: TGTGCCAGCAGCTTAAGACAAGTGACTAGCGGTGACAGCTCCTACGAGCAGTACTTC.

The chain carries TRBV6-8 and TRBJ2-6; no firm D call. The CDR3 loop spans 16 amino acids. The V end was cut by 4 bases, the J end by 2 bases, with 12 bases between. Germline V gene lookup returns CDR1 MNHGY and CDR2 SAAAGT. The CDR3 protein is CASSFWSPTGANVLTF. CDR3 bases: TGTGCCAGCAGTTTCTGGTCTCCCACTGGGGCCAACGTCCTGACTTTC.

The chain uses TRBV29-1 and TRBJ1-3; D gene unclear. The V end was cut by 5 bases, the J end by 1 base, with 21 bases between. The CDR3 has 17 residues. The germline gives CDR1 SQVTM, CDR2 ANQGSEA. CDR3 residues: CSVYYRTHGSSGNTIYF. For the CDR3, the DNA is TGCAGCGTTTATTATCGGACCCATGGGTCTTCTGGAAACACCATATATTTT.

This chain connects TRBV11-2 to TRBJ2-7; weak D call: TRBD1 (6 bases). V lost 5 bases and J lost 3, with 17 bases in between. The CDR3 has 15 residues. CDR1 is SGHAT and CDR2 is FQNNGV in the germline V gene. As DNA, the CDR3 is TGTGCCAGCAGCATGTTAGACAGGCGCGACTACGAGCAGTACTTC. Encoded protein: CASSMLDRRDYEQYF.

The CDR3 protein is CASTKGAEFNEQYF. CDR3 DNA: TGTGCCAGCACGAAGGGGGCAGAGTTCAACGAGCAGTACTTC. The V and J genes are TRBV7-9 and TRBJ2-7, with 7 bases identical to TRBD1. The CDR3 is 14 amino acids. With 7 bases clipped from V and 5 bases from J, the junction kept 11 bases outside the gene matches. From germline, CDR1 is SEHNR and CDR2 FQNEAQ (reference sequence).

The sample holds one count of this clone. The chain has TRBV6-1 and TRBJ2-7; 9 positions agree with TRBD2. After removal of 0 bases from V and 3 bases from J, the junction contained 3 bases not matched to a gene. This CDR3 contains 15 residues. The germline V gene encodes CDR1 MNHNS and CDR2 SASEGT. Here the CDR3 DNA reads TGTGCCAGCAGTGAAGCTAGCGGGAGTCTCTACGAGCAGTACTTC. This sequence encodes CASSEASGSLYEQYF.

The chain couples TRBV15 to TRBJ1-4; maybe TRBD1 (5 bases). V lost 6 bases and J lost 8, with 22 bases in between. Germline assignment: CDR1 LNHNV and CDR2 YYDKDF (reference sequence). This CDR3 spans 16 amino acids. CDR3 nucleotides: TGTGCCACCAGAGAGCTCGCGGAAGGGGTCAGGGAAAAACTGTTTTTT. This encodes CATRELAEGVREKLFF.

This clone was observed once. The rearrangement links TRBV7-9 to TRBJ1-1; TRBD1 aligns across 9 bases. CDR3 length: 18 residues. CDR1 is SEHNR and CDR2 is FQNEAQ in the germline V gene (reference sequence). Trimming at V came to 8 bases and at J to 0 bases, leaving 16 bases not matched to a gene. The CDR3 region has the DNA TGTGCCAGCCGGCCGGTACAGGGGGCGGGATGGATGAACACTGAAGCTTTCTTT. Amino acids: CASRPVQGAGWMNTEAFF.

The table lists this clone with a few counts. V is TRBV19 and J is TRBJ1-6; D unclear. Trimming took 3 bases from V and 5 from J, leaving 17 bases between them. CDR3 size: 17 residues. CDR1 is LNHDA and CDR2 is SQIVND in the germline V gene (reference sequence). The CDR3 region is CASSIGPLRTDNSPLHF. The CDR3 DNA reads TGTGCCAGTAGTATCGGCCCGTTGAGAACTGATAATTCACCCCTCCACTTT. Full variable domain (outside the CDR3, taken from reference TRBV19 and TRBJ1-6): DGGITQSPKYLFRKEGQNVTLSCEQNLNHDAMYWYRQDPGQGLRLIYYSQIVNDFQKGDIAEGYSVSREKKESFPLTVTSAQKNPTAFYLCASSIGPLRTDNSPLHFGNGTRLTVT.